This T cell receptor beta chain was identified in a study of T-cell memory formation after mild COVID-19. About the study: TCR clusters were mostly confined to one donor each.

About this clonotype: Its antigen is unknown.

V was shortened by 2 bases and J by 4 bases, with 15 bases between the two germline ends. The CDR3 is 15 amino acids. From germline, CDR1 is MGHDK and CDR2 SYGVNS. TCRdb reprocessed the 5' RACE reads with MiXCR, giving one entry per CDR3 protein. The table records 550,000 to 650,000 distinct CDR3 sequences, roughly a sixth of them present only once. Study-level results: Clones that contracted from day 15 to 85 had balanced CD4/CD8; later expanders were CD4+ biased. Researchers found some responding clones in pre-infection memory, a sign that cross-reactive memory joined.

This clonotype originated in an adult woman who had mild COVID-19 (a few samples of this study predate the infection). Cell type and time point are not known. The specimen sequenced was PBMCs or a T cell subset sorted from them (not recorded which). V is TRBV25-1 and J is TRBJ2-7, with D perhaps TRBD1 (6 bases). CDR3 DNA sequence: TGTGCCAGCAGTGAAAAAGGTGCCAGGGGATACGAGCAGTACTTC. This codes for CASSEKGARGYEQYF.